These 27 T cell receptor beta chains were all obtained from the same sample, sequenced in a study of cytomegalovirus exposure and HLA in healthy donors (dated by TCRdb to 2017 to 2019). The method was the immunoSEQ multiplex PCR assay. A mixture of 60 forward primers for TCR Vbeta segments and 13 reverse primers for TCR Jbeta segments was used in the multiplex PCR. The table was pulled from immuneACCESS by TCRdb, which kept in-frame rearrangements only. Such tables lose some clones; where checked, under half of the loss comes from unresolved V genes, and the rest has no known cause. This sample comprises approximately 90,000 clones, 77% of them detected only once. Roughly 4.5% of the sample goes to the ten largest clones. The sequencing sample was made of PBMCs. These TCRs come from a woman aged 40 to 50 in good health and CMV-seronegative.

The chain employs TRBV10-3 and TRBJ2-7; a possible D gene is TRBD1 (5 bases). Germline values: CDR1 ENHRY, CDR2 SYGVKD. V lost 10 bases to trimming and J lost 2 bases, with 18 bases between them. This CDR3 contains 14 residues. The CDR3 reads CATLRLDSAYEQYF. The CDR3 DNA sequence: TGTGCCACCCTCCGCCTCGACAGCGCCTACGAGCAGTACTTC.

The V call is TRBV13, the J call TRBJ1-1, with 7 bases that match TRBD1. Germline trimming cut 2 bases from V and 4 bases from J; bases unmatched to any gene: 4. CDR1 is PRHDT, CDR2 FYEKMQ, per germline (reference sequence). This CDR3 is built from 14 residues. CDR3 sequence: CASSLLPGGTEAFF. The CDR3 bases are TGTGCCAGCAGCTTACTCCCAGGGGGCACTGAAGCTTTCTTT. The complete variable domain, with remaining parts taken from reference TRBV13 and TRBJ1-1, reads AAGVIQSPRHLIKEKRETATLKCYPIPRHDTVYWYQQGPGQDPQFLISFYEKMQSDKGSIPDRFSAQQFSDYHSELNMSSLELGDSALYFCASSLLPGGTEAFFGQGTRLTVV.

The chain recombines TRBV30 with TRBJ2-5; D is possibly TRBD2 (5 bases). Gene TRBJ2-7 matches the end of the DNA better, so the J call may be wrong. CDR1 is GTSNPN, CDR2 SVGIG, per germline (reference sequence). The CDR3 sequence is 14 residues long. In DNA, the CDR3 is TGTGCCTGGAGTGTAATTTTGGGAGACTACGAGCAGTACTTC. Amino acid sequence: CAWSVILGDYEQYF.

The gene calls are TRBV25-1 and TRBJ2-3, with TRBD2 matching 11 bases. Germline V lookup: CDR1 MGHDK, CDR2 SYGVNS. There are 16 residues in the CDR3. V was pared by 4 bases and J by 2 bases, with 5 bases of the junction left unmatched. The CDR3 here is CASSAPSGGLTDTQYF. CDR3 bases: TGTGCCAGCAGTGCCCCTAGCGGGGGGCTCACAGATACGCAGTATTTT.

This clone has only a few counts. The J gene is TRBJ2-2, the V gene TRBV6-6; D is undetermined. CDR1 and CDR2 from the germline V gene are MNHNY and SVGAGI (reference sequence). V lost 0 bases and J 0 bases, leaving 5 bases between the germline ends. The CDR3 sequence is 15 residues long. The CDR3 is CASSYSSPNTGELFF. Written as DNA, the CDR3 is TGTGCCAGCAGTTACTCGAGCCCGAACACCGGGGAGCTGTTTTTT.

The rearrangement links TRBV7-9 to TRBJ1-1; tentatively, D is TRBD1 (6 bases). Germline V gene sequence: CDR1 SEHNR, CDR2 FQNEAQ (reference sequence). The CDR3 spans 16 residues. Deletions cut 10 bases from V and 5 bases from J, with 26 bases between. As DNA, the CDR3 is TGTGCCATCGAGCTACAGGGCCGGGGCCTGGAAACTGAAGCTTTCTTT. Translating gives CAIELQGRGLETEAFF.

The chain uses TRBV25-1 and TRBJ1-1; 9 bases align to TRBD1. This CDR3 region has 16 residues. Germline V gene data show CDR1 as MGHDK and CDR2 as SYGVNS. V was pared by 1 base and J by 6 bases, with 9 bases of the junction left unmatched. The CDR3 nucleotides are TGTGCCAGCAGTGAATCGGCGACAGGGGGTCGACCTGAAGCTTTCTTT. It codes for CASSESATGGRPEAFF.

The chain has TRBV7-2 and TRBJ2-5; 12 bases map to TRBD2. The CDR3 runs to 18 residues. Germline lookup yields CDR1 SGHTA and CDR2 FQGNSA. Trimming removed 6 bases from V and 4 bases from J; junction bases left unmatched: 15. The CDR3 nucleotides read TGTGCCAGCAGACCTCCTAGCGGGGGGGCCGGGGGCCCAGAGACCCAGTACTTC. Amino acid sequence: CASRPPSGGAGGPETQYF.

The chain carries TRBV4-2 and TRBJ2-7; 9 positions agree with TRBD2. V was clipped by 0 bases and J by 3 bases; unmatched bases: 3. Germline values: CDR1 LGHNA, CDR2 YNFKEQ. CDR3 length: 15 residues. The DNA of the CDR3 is TGTGCCAGCAGCCAAGAGTTGCGGGGGGGCTACGAGCAGTACTTC. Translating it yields CASSQELRGGYEQYF.

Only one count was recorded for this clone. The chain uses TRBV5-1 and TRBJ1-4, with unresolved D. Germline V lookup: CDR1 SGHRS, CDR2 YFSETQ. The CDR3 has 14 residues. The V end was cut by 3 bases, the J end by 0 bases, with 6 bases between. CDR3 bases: TGCGCCAGCAGCTCGACACCAACTAATGAAAAACTGTTTTTT. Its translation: CASSSTPTNEKLFF.

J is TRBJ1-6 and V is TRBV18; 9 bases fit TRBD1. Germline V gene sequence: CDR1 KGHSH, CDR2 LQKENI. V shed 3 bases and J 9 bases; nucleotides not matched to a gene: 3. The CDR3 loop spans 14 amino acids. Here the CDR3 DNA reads TGTGCCAGCTCACCCAACAGGGGGCCTTCACCCCTCCACTTT. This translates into CASSPNRGPSPLHF. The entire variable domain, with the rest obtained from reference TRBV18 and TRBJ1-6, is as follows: NAGVMQNPRHLVRRRGQEARLRCSPMKGHSHVYWYRQLPEEGLKFMVYLQKENIIDESGMPKERFSAEFPKEGPSILRIQQVVRGDSAAYFCASSPNRGPSPLHFGNGTRLTVT.

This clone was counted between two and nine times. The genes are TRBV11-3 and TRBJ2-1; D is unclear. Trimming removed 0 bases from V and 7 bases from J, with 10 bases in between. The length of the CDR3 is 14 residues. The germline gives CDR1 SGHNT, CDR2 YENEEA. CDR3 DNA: TGTGCCAGCAGCTTAGATGCCCTAGTTAATGAGCAGTTCTTC. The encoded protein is CASSLDALVNEQFF.

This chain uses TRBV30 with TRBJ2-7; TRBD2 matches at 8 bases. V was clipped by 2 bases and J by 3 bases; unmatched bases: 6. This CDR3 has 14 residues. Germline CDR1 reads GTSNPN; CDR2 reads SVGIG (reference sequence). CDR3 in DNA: TGTGCCTGGAGTCGGGGGGGGCCTCTCTACGAGCAGTACTTC. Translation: CAWSRGGPLYEQYF. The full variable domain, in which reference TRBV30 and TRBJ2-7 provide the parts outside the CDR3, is SQTIHQWPATLVQPVGSPLSLECTVEGTSNPNLYWYRQAAGRGLQLLFYSVGIGQISSEVPQNLSASRPQDRQFILSSKKLLLSDSGFYLCAWSRGGPLYEQYFGPGTRLTVT.

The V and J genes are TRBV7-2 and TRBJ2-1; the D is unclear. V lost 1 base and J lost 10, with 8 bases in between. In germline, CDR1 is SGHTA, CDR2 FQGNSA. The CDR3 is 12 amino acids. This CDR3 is CASSLGFREQFF. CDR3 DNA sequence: TGTGCCAGCAGCTTAGGTTTCCGGGAGCAGTTCTTC.

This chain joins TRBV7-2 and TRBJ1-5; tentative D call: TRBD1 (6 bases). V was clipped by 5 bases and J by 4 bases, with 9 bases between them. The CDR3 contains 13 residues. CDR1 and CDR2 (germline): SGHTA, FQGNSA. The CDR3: CASSITGNQPQHF. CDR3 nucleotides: TGTGCCAGCAGCATTACAGGGAATCAGCCCCAGCATTTT.

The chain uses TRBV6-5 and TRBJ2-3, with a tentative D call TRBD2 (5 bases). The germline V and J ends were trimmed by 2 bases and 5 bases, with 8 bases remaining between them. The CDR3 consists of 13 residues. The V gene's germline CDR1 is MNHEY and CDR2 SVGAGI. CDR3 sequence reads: CASSYRTQDTQYF. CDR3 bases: TGTGCCAGCAGTTACCGGACTCAAGATACGCAGTATTTT.

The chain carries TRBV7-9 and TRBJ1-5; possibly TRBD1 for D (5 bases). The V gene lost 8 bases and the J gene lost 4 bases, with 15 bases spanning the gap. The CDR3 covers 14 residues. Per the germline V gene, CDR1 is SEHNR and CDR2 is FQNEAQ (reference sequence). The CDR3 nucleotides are TGTGCCAGCCAAAAGACGGGGGGGAATCAGCCCCAGCATTTT. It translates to CASQKTGGNQPQHF.

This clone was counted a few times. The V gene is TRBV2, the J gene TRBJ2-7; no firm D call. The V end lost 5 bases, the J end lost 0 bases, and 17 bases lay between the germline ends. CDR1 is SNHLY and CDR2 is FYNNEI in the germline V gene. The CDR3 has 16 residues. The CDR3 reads CASSSVGSRSSYEQYF. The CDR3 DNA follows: TGTGCCAGCAGTTCCGTGGGCAGCCGCTCCTCCTACGAGCAGTACTTC.

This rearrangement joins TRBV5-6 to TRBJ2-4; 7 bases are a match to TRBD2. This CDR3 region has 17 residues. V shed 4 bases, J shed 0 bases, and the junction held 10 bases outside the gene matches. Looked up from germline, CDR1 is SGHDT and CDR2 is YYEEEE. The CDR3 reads CASSLGLGQIAKNIQYF. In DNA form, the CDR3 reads TGTGCCAGCAGCCTAGGACTAGGTCAGATAGCCAAAAACATTCAGTACTTC. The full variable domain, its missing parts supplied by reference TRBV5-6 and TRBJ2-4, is DAGVTQSPTHLIKTRGQQVTLRCSPKSGHDTVSWYQQALGQGPQFIFQYYEEEERQRGNFPDRFSGHQFPNYSSELNVNALLLGDSALYLCASSLGLGQIAKNIQYFGAGTRLSVL.

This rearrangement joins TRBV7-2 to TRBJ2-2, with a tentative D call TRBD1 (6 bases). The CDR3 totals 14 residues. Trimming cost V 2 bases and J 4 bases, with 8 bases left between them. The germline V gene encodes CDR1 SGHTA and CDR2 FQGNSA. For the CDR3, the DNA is TGTGCCAGCAGCTTACAGGGGAGCACCGGGGAGCTGTTTTTT. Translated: CASSLQGSTGELFF.

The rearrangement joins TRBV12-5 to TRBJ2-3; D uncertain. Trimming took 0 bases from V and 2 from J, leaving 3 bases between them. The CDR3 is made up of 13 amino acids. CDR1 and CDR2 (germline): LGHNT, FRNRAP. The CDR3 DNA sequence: TGTGCTAGTGGTTTGGTTAACACAGATACGCAGTATTTT. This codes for CASGLVNTDTQYF.

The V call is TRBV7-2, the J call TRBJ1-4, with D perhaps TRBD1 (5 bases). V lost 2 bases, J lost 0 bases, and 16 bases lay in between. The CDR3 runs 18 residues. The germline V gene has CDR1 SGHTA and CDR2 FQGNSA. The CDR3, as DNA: TGTGCCAGCAGCTTAAACGTTAGGAGGGGTGCAACTAATGAAAAACTGTTTTTT. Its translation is CASSLNVRRGATNEKLFF.

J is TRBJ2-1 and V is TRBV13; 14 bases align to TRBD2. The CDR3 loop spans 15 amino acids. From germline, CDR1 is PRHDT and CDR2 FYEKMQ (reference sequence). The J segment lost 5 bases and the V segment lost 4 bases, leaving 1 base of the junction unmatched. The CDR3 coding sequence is TGTGCCAGCAGCTCGGGACTAGCGGGGGACAATGAGCAGTTCTTC. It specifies CASSSGLAGDNEQFF.

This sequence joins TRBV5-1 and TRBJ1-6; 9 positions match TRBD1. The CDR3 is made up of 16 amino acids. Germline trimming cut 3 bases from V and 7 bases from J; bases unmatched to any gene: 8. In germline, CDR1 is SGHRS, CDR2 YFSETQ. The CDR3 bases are TGCGCCAGCAGCTGGGTTCCCGGGACAGGGAATTCACCCCTCCACTTT. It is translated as CASSWVPGTGNSPLHF.

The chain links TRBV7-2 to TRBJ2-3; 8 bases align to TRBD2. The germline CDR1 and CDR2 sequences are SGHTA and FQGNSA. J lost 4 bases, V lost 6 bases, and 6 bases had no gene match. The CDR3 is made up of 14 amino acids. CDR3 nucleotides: TGTGCCAGCAGAGGGGCGGGGGGCTCAGATACGCAGTATTTT. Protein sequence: CASRGAGGSDTQYF.

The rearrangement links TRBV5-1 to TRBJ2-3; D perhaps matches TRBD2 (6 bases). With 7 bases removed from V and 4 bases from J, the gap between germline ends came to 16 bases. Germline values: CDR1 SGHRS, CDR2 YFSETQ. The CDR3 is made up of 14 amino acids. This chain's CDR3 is CASWTGVAADTQYF. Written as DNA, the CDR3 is TGCGCCAGCTGGACGGGGGTAGCGGCAGATACGCAGTATTTT.

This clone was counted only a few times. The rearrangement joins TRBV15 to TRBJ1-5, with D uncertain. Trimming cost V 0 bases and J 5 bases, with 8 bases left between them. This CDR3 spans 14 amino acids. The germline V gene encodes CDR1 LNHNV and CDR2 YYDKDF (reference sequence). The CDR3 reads CATSREGSHQPQHF. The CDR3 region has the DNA TGTGCCACCAGCAGAGAGGGCAGTCATCAGCCCCAGCATTTT.